The present T cell receptor (beta chain) was sequenced within a study of shared clonotypes between healthy human individuals. The wider study: Contributing individuals were a couple of females and a few males aged 18 to 49.

CDR3 length equals 13 residues. Germline CDR1 is LGHNA and CDR2 is YSLEER. V gave up 3 bases and J gave up 6 bases, with 11 bases separating them. On this clone: Its antigen is still unknown.

Adults of Caucasian background living in Nashville, Tennessee made up all donors. Overall study results and limits: Blood was the only sampled material, and tissue repertoires likely differ.

Sequencing was performed with immunoSEQ multiplex PCR; in TCRdb, only in-frame clones are kept and a portion is missing. The table has some 530,000 clones, about 85% seen once; the top ten hold roughly 13%. This sequence joins TRBV4-3 and TRBJ1-2, with D possibly matching TRBD1 (5 bases). This TCR derives from a woman between 40 and 50 years old in good health. Some clones in this sample may be carry-over from other donors' samples. Source material: PBMCs. CDR3 sequence: CASSHRGTHGYTF. In DNA, the CDR3 is TGCGCCAGCAGCCATCGCGGGACCCATGGCTACACCTTC.